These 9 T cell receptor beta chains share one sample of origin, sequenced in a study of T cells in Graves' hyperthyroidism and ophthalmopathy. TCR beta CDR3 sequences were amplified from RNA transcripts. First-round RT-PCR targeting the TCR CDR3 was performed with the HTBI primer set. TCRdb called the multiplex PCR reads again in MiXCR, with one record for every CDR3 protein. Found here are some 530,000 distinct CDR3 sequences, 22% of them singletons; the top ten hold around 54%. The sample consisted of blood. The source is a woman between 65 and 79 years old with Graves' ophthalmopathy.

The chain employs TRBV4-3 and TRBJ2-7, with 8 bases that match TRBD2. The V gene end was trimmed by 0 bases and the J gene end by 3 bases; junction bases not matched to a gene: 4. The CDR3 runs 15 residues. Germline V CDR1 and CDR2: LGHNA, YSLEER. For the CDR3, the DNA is TGCGCCAGCAGCCAAGACGAAGCGGGAGTCTACGAGCAGTACTTC. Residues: CASSQDEAGVYEQYF.

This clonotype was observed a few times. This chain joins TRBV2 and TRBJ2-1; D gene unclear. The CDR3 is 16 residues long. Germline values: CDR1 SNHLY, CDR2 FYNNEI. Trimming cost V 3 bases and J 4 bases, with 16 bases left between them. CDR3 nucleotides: TGTGCCAGCAGTGAGCTGTGGCGGATCAATTACAATGAGCAGTTCTTC. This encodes CASSELWRINYNEQFF.

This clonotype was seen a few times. CDR3 in DNA: TGCGCCAGCAGGCAGGACAGGGGGCCAAATTCACCCCTCCACTTT. It yields the protein CASRQDRGPNSPLHF. The V gene is TRBV5-1, the J gene TRBJ1-6, with 11 bases identical to TRBD1. Germline values: CDR1 SGHRS, CDR2 YFSETQ. V shed 5 bases and J 7 bases; nucleotides not matched to a gene: 5. This CDR3 comprises 15 residues.

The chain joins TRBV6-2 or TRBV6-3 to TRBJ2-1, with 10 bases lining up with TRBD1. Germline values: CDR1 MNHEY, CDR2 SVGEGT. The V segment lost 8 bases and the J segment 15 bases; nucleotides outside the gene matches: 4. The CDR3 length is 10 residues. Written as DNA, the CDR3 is TGTGCCAGCGGGGACAGGGGTAGGTTCTTC. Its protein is CASGDRGRFF.

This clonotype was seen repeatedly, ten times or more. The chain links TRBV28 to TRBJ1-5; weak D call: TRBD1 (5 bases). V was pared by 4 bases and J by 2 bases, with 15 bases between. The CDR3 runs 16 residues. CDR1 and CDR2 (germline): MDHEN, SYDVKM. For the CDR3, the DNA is TGTGCCAGCAGTTCCAGCATAAGGGGTGGCAATCAGCCCCAGCATTTT. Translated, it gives CASSSSIRGGNQPQHF.

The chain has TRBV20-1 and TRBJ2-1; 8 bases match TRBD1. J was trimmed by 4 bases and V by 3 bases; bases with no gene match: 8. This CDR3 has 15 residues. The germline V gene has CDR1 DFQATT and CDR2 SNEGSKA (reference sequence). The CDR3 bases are TGCAGTGCTAGTCTCGGGACAGGCGATTACAATGAGCAGTTCTTC. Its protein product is CSASLGTGDYNEQFF.

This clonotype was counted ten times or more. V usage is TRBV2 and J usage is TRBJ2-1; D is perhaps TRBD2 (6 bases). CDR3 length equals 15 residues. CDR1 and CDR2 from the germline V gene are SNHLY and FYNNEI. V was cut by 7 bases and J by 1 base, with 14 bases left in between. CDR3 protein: CASTEQRASYNEQFF. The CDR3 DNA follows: TGTGCCAGCACCGAGCAGCGGGCTTCCTACAATGAGCAGTTCTTC.

CDR3 DNA sequence: TGTGCCAGCAGCTTAAGGGGCCAGGGGGGAGATACGCAGTATTTT. This sequence encodes CASSLRGQGGDTQYF. The genes are TRBV7-9 and TRBJ2-3; TRBD1 might be the D (7 bases). CDR3 size: 15 residues. V lost 2 bases and J 5 bases, leaving 14 bases between the germline ends. The germline gives CDR1 SEHNR, CDR2 FQNEAQ (reference sequence).

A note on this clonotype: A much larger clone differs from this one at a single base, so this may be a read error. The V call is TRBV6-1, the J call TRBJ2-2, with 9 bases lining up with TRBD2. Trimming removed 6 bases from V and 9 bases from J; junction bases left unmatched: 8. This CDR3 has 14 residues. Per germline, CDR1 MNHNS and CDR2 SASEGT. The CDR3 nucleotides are TGTGCCAGCAGACTAGCGGGCGGGACCAGGGAGCTGTTTTTT. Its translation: CASRLAGGTRELFF.